The clone carrying this T cell receptor beta chain has more than one count but fewer than ten. The antigen is unknown. Molecules of cDNA were individually given unique molecular identifiers that were attached to them. Via MiXCR, TCRdb re-called the 5' RACE reads, giving one row per CDR3 protein. Of 50,000 to 60,000 distinct CDR3 sequences listed, under 8.5% are singletons. Per the germline V gene, CDR1 is LNHDA and CDR2 is SQIVND (reference sequence). V shed 5 bases and J shed 10 bases, with 14 bases lying between them. The CDR3 has 13 amino acids. The data belong to a study of early T cells in non-severe SARS-CoV-2 infection. Overall study results and limits: Lookups in VDJdb leaned toward anti-spike CD8 responses and missed private and CD4 specificities.

The clonotype comes from an adult who was a healthcare worker with PCR-confirmed SARS-CoV-2 infection or an uninfected control (not recorded which). Specimen: whole blood, collected at baseline. The genes are TRBV19 and TRBJ1-4; possibly TRBD1 for D (6 bases). CDR3 residues: CASSVGQFGKLFF. The DNA for the CDR3 is TGTGCCAGTAGTGTCGGACAGTTTGGAAAACTGTTTTTT.